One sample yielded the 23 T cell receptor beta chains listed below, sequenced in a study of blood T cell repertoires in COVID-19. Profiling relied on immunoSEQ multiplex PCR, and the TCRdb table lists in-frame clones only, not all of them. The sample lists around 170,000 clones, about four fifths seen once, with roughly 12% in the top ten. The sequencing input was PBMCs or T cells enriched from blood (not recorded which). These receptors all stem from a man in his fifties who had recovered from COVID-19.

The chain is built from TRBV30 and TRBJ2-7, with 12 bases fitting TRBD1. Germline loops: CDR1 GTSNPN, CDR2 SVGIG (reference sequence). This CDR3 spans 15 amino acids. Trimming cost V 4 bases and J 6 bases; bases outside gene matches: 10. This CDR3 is CAWTMTGTGGGEQYF. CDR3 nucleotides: TGTGCCTGGACAATGACCGGGACAGGGGGCGGCGAGCAGTACTTC.

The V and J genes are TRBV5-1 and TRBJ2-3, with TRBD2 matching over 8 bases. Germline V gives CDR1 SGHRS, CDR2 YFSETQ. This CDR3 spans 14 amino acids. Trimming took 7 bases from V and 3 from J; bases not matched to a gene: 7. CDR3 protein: CASERGLGTDTQYF. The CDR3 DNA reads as TGCGCCAGCGAGCGGGGGTTGGGGACAGATACGCAGTATTTT.

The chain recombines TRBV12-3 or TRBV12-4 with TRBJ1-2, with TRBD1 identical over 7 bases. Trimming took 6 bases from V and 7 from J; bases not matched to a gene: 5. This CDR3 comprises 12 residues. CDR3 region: CASSTGALGYTF. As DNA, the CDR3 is TGTGCCAGCAGCACAGGGGCCCTTGGCTACACCTTC.

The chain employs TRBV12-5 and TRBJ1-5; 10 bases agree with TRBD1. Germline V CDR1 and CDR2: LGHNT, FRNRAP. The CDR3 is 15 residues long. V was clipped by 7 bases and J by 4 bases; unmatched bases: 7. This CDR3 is CASVSRDRGNQPQHF. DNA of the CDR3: TGTGCTAGTGTCTCGCGGGACAGGGGAAATCAGCCCCAGCATTTT.

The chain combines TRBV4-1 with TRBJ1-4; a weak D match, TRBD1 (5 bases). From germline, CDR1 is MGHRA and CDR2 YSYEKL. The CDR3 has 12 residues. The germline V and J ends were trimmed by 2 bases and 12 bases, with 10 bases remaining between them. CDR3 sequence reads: CASSQRGNELFF. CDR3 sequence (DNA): TGCGCCAGCAGCCAACGGGGGAATGAACTGTTTTTT.

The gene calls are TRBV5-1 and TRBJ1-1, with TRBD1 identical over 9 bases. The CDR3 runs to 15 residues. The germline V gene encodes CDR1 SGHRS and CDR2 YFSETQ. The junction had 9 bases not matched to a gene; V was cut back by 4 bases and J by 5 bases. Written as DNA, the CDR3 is TGCGCCAGCAGCAGAACAGGGGGCGGAGGGACTGAAGCTTTCTTT. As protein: CASSRTGGGGTEAFF. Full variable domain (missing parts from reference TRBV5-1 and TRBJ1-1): KAGVTQTPRYLIKTRGQQVTLSCSPISGHRSVSWYQQTPGQGLQFLFEYFSETQRNKGNFPGRFSGRQFSNSRSEMNVSTLELGDSALYLCASSRTGGGGTEAFFGQGTRLTVV.

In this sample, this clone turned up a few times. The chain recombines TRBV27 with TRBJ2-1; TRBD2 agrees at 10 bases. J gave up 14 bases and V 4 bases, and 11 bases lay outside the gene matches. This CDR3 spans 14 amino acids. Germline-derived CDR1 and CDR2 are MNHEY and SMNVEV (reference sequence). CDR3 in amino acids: CASSSGPAGGLEFF. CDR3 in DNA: TGTGCCAGCAGTTCAGGTCCAGCGGGGGGGTTGGAGTTCTTC.

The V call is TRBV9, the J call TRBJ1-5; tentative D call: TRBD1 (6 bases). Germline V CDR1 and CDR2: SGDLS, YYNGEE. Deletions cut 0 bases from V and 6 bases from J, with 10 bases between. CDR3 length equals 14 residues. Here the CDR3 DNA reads TGTGCCAGCAGCGTAGGCGGGGGGCTTCAGCCCCAGCATTTT. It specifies CASSVGGGLQPQHF. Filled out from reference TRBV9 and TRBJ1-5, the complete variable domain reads DSGVTQTPKHLITATGQRVTLRCSPRSGDLSVYWYQQSLDQGLQFLIQYYNGEERAKGNILERFSAQQFPDLHSELNLSSLELGDSALYFCASSVGGGLQPQHFGDGTRLSIL.

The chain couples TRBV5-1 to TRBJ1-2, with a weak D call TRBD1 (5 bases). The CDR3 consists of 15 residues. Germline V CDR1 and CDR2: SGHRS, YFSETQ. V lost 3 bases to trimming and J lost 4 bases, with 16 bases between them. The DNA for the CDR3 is TGCGCCAGCAGCTCCTCCGGGGGGATCAGCTATGGCTACACCTTC. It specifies CASSSSGGISYGYTF.

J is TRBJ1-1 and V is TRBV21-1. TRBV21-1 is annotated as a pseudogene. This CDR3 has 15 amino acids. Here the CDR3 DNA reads TGTGCCAGCAGAATCCACAGGGAGGGGAACACTGAAGCTTTCTTT. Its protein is CASRIHREGNTEAFF.

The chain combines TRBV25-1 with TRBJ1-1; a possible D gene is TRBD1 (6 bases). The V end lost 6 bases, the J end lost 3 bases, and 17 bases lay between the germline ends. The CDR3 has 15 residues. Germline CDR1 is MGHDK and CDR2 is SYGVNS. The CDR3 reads CASRRGGGRDTEAFF. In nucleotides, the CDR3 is TGTGCCAGCAGGAGGGGGGGCGGAAGGGACACTGAAGCTTTCTTT.

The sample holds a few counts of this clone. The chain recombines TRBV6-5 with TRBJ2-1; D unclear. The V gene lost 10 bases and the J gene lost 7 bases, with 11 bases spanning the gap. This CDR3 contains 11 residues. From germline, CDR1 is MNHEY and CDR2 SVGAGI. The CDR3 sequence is CATQAENEQFF. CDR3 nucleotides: TGTGCCACCCAGGCCGAAAATGAGCAGTTCTTC.

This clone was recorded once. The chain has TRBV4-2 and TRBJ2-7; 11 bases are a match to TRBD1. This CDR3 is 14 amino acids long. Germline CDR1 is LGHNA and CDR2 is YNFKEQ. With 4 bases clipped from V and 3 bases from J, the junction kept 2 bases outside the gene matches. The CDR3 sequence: CASSPGQGDYEQYF. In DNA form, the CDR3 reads TGTGCCAGCAGCCCGGGACAGGGGGACTACGAGCAGTACTTC.

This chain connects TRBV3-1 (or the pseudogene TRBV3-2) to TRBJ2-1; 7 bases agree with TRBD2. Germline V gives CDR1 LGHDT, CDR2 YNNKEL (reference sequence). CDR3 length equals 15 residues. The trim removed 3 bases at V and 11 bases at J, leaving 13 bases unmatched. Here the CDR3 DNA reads TGTGCCAGCAGCCAGTACCTAGCGGTATCGACTCAGCAGTTCTTC. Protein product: CASSQYLAVSTQQFF.

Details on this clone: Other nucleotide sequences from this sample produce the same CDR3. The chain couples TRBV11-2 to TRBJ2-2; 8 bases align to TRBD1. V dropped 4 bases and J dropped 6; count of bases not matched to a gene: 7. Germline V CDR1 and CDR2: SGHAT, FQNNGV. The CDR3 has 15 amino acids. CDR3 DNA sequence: TGTGCCAGCAGCTCCGGTCAGGGGGCCGCCGGGGAGCTGTTTTTT. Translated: CASSSGQGAAGELFF. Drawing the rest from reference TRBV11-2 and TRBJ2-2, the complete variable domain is EAGVAQSPRYKIIEKRQSVAFWCNPISGHATLYWYQQILGQGPKLLIQFQNNGVVDDSQLPKDRFSAERLKGVDSTLKIQPAKLEDSAVYLCASSSGQGAAGELFFGEGSRLTVL.

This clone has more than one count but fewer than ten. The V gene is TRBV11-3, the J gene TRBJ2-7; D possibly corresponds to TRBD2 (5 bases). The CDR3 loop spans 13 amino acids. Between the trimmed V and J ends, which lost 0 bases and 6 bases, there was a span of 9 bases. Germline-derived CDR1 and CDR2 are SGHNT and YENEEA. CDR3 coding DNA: TGTGCCAGCAGCTTAGACTCAGGAGGCGAGCAGTACTTC. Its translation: CASSLDSGGEQYF. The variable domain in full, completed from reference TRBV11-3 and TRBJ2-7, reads EAGVVQSPRYKIIEKKQPVAFWCNPISGHNTLYWYLQNLGQGPELLIRYENEEAVDDSQLPKDRFSAERLKGVDSTLKIQPAELGDSAVYLCASSLDSGGEQYFGPGTRLTVT.

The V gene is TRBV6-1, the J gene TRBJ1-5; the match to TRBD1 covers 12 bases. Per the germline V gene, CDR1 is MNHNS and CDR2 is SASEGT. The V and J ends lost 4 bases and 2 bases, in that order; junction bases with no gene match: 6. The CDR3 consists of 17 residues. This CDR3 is CASSGGTGGLGNQPQHF. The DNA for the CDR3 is TGTGCCAGCAGTGGAGGGACAGGGGGCTTAGGCAATCAGCCCCAGCATTTT.

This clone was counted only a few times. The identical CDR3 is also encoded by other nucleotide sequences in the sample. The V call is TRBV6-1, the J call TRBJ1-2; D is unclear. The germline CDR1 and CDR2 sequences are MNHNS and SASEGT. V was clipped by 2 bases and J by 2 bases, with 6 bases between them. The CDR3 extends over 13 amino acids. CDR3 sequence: CASSENTNYGYTF. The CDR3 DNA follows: TGTGCCAGCAGTGAAAACACCAACTATGGCTACACCTTC.

The CDR3, as DNA: TGTGCCAGCAGCCCCGGGGGTTTTCTCGATACGCAGTATTTT. Residues: CASSPGGFLDTQYF. This chain connects TRBV3-1 (or the pseudogene TRBV3-2) to TRBJ2-3, with a weak D call TRBD2 (6 bases). The germline CDR1 and CDR2 sequences are LGHDT and YNNKEL (reference sequence). V was shortened by 4 bases and J by 6 bases, with 14 bases between the two germline ends. This CDR3 comprises 14 residues.

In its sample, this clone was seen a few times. CDR3: CASSLGSTVNTIYF. CDR3 nucleotide sequence: TGTGCCAGCAGCTTAGGGTCAACTGTAAACACCATATATTTT. The genes are TRBV7-2 and TRBJ1-3, with D unresolved. Trimming took 1 base from V and 6 from J, leaving 10 bases between them. The germline gives CDR1 SGHTA, CDR2 FQGNSA. The CDR3 runs 14 residues.

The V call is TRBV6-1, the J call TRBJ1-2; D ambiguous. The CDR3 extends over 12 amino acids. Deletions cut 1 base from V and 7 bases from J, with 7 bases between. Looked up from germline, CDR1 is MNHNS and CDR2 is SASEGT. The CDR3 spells CASSEGGFGYTF. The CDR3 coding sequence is TGTGCCAGCAGTGAAGGAGGATTTGGCTACACCTTC.

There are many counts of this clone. The CDR3 loop is CASSRKQGAEAFF. Written as DNA, the CDR3 is TGTGCCAGCAGCCGAAAACAGGGAGCTGAAGCTTTCTTT. The J gene is TRBJ1-1, the V gene TRBV6-5; the D gene is possibly TRBD1 (6 bases). The CDR3 consists of 13 residues. Trimming took off 6 bases at V and 6 bases at J, with 14 bases between the two ends. CDR1 is MNHEY, CDR2 SVGAGI, per germline.

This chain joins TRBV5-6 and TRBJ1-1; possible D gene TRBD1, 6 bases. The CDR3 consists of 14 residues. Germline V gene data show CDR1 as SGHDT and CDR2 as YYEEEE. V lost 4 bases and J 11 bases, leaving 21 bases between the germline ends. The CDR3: CASSPSTGTKWAFF. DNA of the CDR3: TGTGCCAGCAGCCCAAGCACCGGGACAAAGTGGGCTTTCTTT.